These 27 T cell receptor beta chains originate from one sample sequenced in a study of T-cell reconstitution after alpha-beta-depleted transplantation in children (TCRdb year 2016). Libraries were made using PCR. Sequencing relied on an Illumina HiSeq 2500. TCR library preparation used molecular barcoding, with unique molecular identifiers applied to normalize quantification of the TCRbeta repertoire. TCRdb trimmed public reads at Q25 via fastp, called clones via MiXCR and kept in-frame beta chains. CDR3 protein duplicates are merged, each entry listing the most common genes and DNA. Present in this sample are about 580,000 distinct CDR3 sequences, roughly 23% of which were seen just once. The ten largest account for about 14% of the sample. Sample treatment or condition, as interpreted from the label and publication: allogeneic hematopoietic cell transplantation with graft depleted of TCRalphabeta T cells and CD19 B cells.

Sample: PBMCs, mostly from graft donor cells, taken 360 days after TCRalphabeta/CD19-depleted stem cell transplant. These receptors came from a boy younger than two who had a stem cell transplant for acute myeloid leukemia, so the T cells may come from the graft donor.

This clonotype has only a few counts. The chain is built from TRBV20-1 and TRBJ2-2, with TRBD2 matching 7 bases. Germline V CDR1 and CDR2: DFQATT, SNEGSKA (reference sequence). V lost 6 bases, J lost 6 bases, and 10 bases stayed unmatched. The CDR3 extends over 14 amino acids. The CDR3 is CSARSGAHAGELFF. The CDR3 DNA is TGCAGTGCCCGAAGCGGGGCGCATGCCGGGGAGCTGTTTTTT.

The V and J genes are TRBV11-2 and TRBJ2-7, with 8 bases identical to TRBD2. CDR1 is SGHAT, CDR2 FQNNGV, per germline. Trimming at V came to 5 bases and at J to 3 bases, leaving 12 bases not matched to a gene. This CDR3 comprises 16 residues. For the CDR3, the DNA is TGTGCCAGCAGCCCCGGACTAGCAGCAGTATACTACGAGCAGTACGTC. It translates to CASSPGLAAVYYEQYV.

Only a few counts were recorded for this clonotype. The V and J genes are TRBV7-6 and TRBJ2-3; 11 positions match TRBD2. The V segment lost 5 bases and the J segment 5 bases; nucleotides outside the gene matches: 6. This CDR3 comprises 15 residues. CDR1 and CDR2 from the germline V gene are SGHVS and FNYEAQ. CDR3 sequence (DNA): TGTGCCAGCAGCCTACTAGCGGGGGTGTTAGATACGCAGTATTTT. Amino acid sequence: CASSLLAGVLDTQYF. Full variable domain (missing parts from reference TRBV7-6 and TRBJ2-3): GAGVSQSPRYKVTKRGQDVALRCDPISGHVSLYWYRQALGQGPEFLTYFNYEAQQDKSGLPNDRFSAERPEGSISTLTIQRTEQRDSAMYRCASSLLAGVLDTQYFGPGTRLTVL.

This chain's CDR3 is CASSQDSRGTDTQYF. The CDR3 region has the DNA TGCGCCAGCAGCCAAGACTCGAGAGGCACAGATACGCAGTATTTT. This chain uses TRBV4-3 with TRBJ2-3; no definite D call. Germline V gives CDR1 LGHNA, CDR2 YSLEER. The V end lost 0 bases, the J end lost 1 base, and 8 bases lay between the germline ends. This CDR3 is 15 amino acids long.

This clonotype was recorded a few times. The gene calls are TRBV14 and TRBJ2-1; TRBD2 matches 9 bases. The CDR3 contains 18 residues. Germline V gene data show CDR1 as SGHDN and CDR2 as FVKESK. V trimming: 0 bases; J trimming: 0 bases; junction bases outside the gene matches: 6. CDR3 DNA: TGTGCCAGCAGCCAAGATAGCGGGGGCCTAAGCTCCTACAATGAGCAGTTCTTC. Translating it yields CASSQDSGGLSSYNEQFF.

This clonotype was seen a few times. This chain uses TRBV6-1 with TRBJ2-7, with D possibly TRBD2 on 5 matching bases. V lost 8 bases to trimming and J lost 4 bases, with 18 bases between them. This CDR3 is built from 14 residues. CDR1 is MNHNS and CDR2 is SASEGT in the germline V gene. CDR3 sequence reads: CASQSPGTGYEQYV. DNA for the CDR3: TGTGCCAGCCAGTCCCCGGGAACGGGTTACGAGCAGTACGTC.

The chain has TRBV25-1 and TRBJ2-3; TRBD1 agrees at 8 bases. J gave up 2 bases and V 0 bases, and 7 bases lay outside the gene matches. Looked up from germline, CDR1 is MGHDK and CDR2 is SYGVNS. The CDR3 is 17 amino acids. DNA for the CDR3: TGTGCCAGCAGTGAATATCGTACAGGGGGAAACACAGATACGCAGTATTTT. It encodes CASSEYRTGGNTDTQYF. Filled out from reference TRBV25-1 and TRBJ2-3, the complete variable domain reads EADIYQTPRYLVIGTGKKITLECSQTMGHDKMYWYQQDPGMELHLIHYSYGVNSTEKGDLSSESTVSRIRTEHFPLTLESARPSHTSQYLCASSEYRTGGNTDTQYFGPGTRLTVL.

This clonotype was seen repeatedly, ten times or more. The chain combines TRBV29-1 with TRBJ2-1; TRBD2 might be the D (6 bases). The length of the CDR3 is 13 residues. Per germline, CDR1 SQVTM and CDR2 ANQGSEA. The V end lost 4 bases, the J end lost 6 bases, and 13 bases lay between the germline ends. Here the CDR3 DNA reads TGCAGCGTTGGGAGGGACGACCCCAATGAGCAGTTCTTC. Its translation: CSVGRDDPNEQFF.

Ten or more counts support this clonotype. The chain couples TRBV9 to TRBJ2-3; D call uncertain. This CDR3 is 14 amino acids long. Germline V gene lookup returns CDR1 SGDLS and CDR2 YYNGEE. V shed 4 bases and J shed 1 base, with 10 bases lying between them. The CDR3 DNA follows: TGTGCCAGCAGCCCCCCGGACCGCACAGATACGCAGTATTTT. Protein: CASSPPDRTDTQYF.

At least ten counts were recorded for this clonotype. J is TRBJ1-1 and V is TRBV7-9; TRBD1 matches 8 bases. After removal of 6 bases from V and 5 bases from J, the junction contained 8 bases not matched to a gene. Germline V CDR1 and CDR2: SEHNR, FQNEAQ (reference sequence). The CDR3 contains 14 residues. The CDR3 sequence: CASSHDRGRTEAFF. In DNA, the CDR3 is TGTGCCAGCAGTCATGACAGGGGAAGAACTGAAGCTTTCTTT.

The rearrangement joins TRBV7-9 to TRBJ2-2; a weak D match, TRBD2 (6 bases). V shed 4 bases and J shed 2 bases, with 11 bases lying between them. The germline V gene has CDR1 SEHNR and CDR2 FQNEAQ (reference sequence). This CDR3 comprises 15 residues. This CDR3 reads CASSSWDSNTGELFF. Here the CDR3 DNA reads TGTGCCAGCAGCTCGTGGGACTCCAACACCGGGGAGCTGTTTTTT.

Remarks on this clonotype: At one boundary the junction diverges from the germline segment, which might be a read error. V and J are TRBV10-3 and TRBJ2-7, with D perhaps TRBD1 or TRBD2 (6 bases each). Per the germline V gene, CDR1 is ENHRY and CDR2 is SYGVKD. The CDR3 extends over 14 amino acids. The CDR3 DNA follows: TGTGCCATCCGTGAGGGGGGCTCCCTCTACGAGCAGTACTTC. This translates into CAIREGGSLYEQYF.

V usage is TRBV5-1 and J usage is TRBJ1-6; D gene uncertain. Germline loops: CDR1 SGHRS, CDR2 YFSETQ. V was clipped by 4 bases and J by 5 bases, with 13 bases between them. The CDR3 spans 15 residues. This CDR3 is CASSIGSLNNSPLHF. The CDR3 DNA follows: TGCGCCAGCAGCATTGGGAGCCTCAATAATTCACCCCTCCACTTT.

This chain uses TRBV6-5 with TRBJ2-5; D may correspond to TRBD1 or TRBD2 (5 bases each). The V gene's germline CDR1 is MNHEY and CDR2 SVGAGI. V was trimmed by 2 bases and J by 2 bases, leaving 9 bases between them. The CDR3 spans 14 residues. The CDR3 DNA is TGTGCCAGCAGTTACGGGGGTGGGCAAGAGACCCAGTACTTC. Amino acids: CASSYGGGQETQYF.

This clonotype showed up just a few times. The genes are TRBV27 and TRBJ2-1; weak D call: TRBD1 (5 bases). The V gene lost 6 bases and the J gene lost 1 base, with 13 bases spanning the gap. Germline CDR1 reads MNHEY; CDR2 reads SMNVEV (reference sequence). CDR3 length: 15 residues. The CDR3 DNA reads as TGTGCCAGCAGAAACGCGCAGGGATCCTACAATGAGCAGTTCTTC. Protein product: CASRNAQGSYNEQFF.

In its sample, this clonotype was seen a few times. This sequence joins TRBV7-9 and TRBJ2-7; D is unclear. The V end was cut by 5 bases, the J end by 2 bases, with 16 bases between. The CDR3 is 15 residues long. Germline CDR1 and CDR2: SEHNR and FQNEAQ (reference sequence). The DNA for the CDR3 is TGTGCCAGCAGCGGCGGCCCTACTACCCCCTACGAGCAGTACTTC. It yields the protein CASSGGPTTPYEQYF.

Only a few counts were recorded for this clonotype. The gene calls are TRBV15 and TRBJ2-7; D may correspond to TRBD1 or TRBD2 (6 bases each). Germline V gene lookup returns CDR1 LNHNV and CDR2 YYDKDF (reference sequence). Trimming took 3 bases from V and 9 from J, leaving 21 bases between them. The CDR3 runs to 15 residues. The chain's CDR3 is CATSSPGRRGLRQYV. CDR3 nucleotide sequence: TGTGCCACCAGCAGTCCAGGGAGACGGGGGCTCAGGCAGTACGTC.

V is TRBV10-3 and J is TRBJ2-5; the match to TRBD1 covers 7 bases. Trimming took 7 bases from V and 2 from J; bases not matched to a gene: 4. The germline gives CDR1 ENHRY, CDR2 SYGVKD. The CDR3 contains 13 residues. CDR3 in amino acids: CAINDRVQETQYF. CDR3 nucleotides: TGTGCCATCAATGACAGGGTTCAAGAGACCCAGTACTTC.

J is TRBJ2-5 and V is TRBV5-1; D not certain. Germline lookup yields CDR1 SGHRS and CDR2 YFSETQ. The CDR3 is 12 amino acids. The V and J ends lost 4 bases and 5 bases respectively, with 9 bases between them. Here the CDR3 reads CASSKLQETQYF. The CDR3 DNA reads as TGCGCCAGCAGCAAGCTCCAGGAGACCCAGTACTTC.

This clonotype turned up a few times. The chain has TRBV12-3 or TRBV12-4 and TRBJ2-5; 9 nucleotides align to TRBD1. The CDR3 consists of 17 residues. The V and J ends lost 3 bases and 4 bases, in that order; junction bases with no gene match: 12. The CDR3 nucleotides read TGTGCCAGCAGTTTTGGGACAGGGCTCGCGCCGGGAGAGACCCAGTACTTC. Its protein is CASSFGTGLAPGETQYF.

This clonotype was observed once. This rearrangement joins TRBV24-1 to TRBJ1-5; D is undetermined. Germline V gene data show CDR1 as KGHDR and CDR2 as SFDVKD. The CDR3 runs 13 residues. V lost 5 bases, J lost 4 bases, and 8 bases lay in between. DNA of the CDR3: TGTGCCACCAGTGGGCAGCCGAATCAGCCCCAGCATTTT. As protein: CATSGQPNQPQHF.

This clonotype was found many times. The chain is built from TRBV27 and TRBJ2-3, with D possibly TRBD2 on 6 matching bases. V was pared by 8 bases and J by 0 bases, with 15 bases between. In germline, CDR1 is MNHEY, CDR2 SMNVEV (reference sequence). CDR3 length: 15 residues. Here the CDR3 reads CASRDFQHSTDTQYF. In DNA, the CDR3 is TGTGCCAGCCGGGACTTCCAACACAGCACAGATACGCAGTATTTT.

The V call is TRBV7-2, the J call TRBJ1-1; D may be TRBD1 (6 bases). The CDR3 contains 13 residues. Trimming left V 7 bases short and J 5 bases short, with 14 bases between. CDR1 is SGHTA, CDR2 FQGNSA, per germline. CDR3: CASNKSGATEAFF. The CDR3 nucleotides are TGTGCCAGCAATAAGTCGGGGGCTACTGAAGCTTTCTTT.

This clonotype was seen at least ten times. The rearrangement uses TRBV19 and TRBJ1-5, with TRBD1 matching 7 bases. The germline V gene encodes CDR1 LNHDA and CDR2 SQIVND (reference sequence). There are 15 residues in the CDR3. Unmatched junction bases numbered 7, after V lost 5 bases and J lost 3 bases. The CDR3 loop reads CASSRQGKTNQPQHF. The CDR3 DNA reads TGTGCCAGTAGTCGACAGGGTAAGACCAATCAGCCCCAGCATTTT. Looking up the rest from reference TRBV19 and TRBJ1-5 gives the full variable domain: DGGITQSPKYLFRKEGQNVTLSCEQNLNHDAMYWYRQDPGQGLRLIYYSQIVNDFQKGDIAEGYSVSREKKESFPLTVTSAQKNPTAFYLCASSRQGKTNQPQHFGDGTRLSIL.

There are a few counts of this clonotype. The chain is built from TRBV20-1 and TRBJ2-1, with TRBD2 matching 14 bases. The CDR3 runs 15 residues. With 7 bases clipped from V and 6 bases from J, the junction kept 8 bases outside the gene matches. Germline lookup yields CDR1 DFQATT and CDR2 SNEGSKA (reference sequence). CDR3 in amino acids: CSGVRLAGGRNEQFF. The CDR3 DNA follows: TGCAGTGGTGTTCGACTAGCGGGGGGGCGCAATGAGCAGTTCTTC.

This CDR3 reads CASRKGAGVETQYF. DNA of the CDR3: TGTGCCAGCAGGAAGGGGGCAGGGGTAGAGACCCAGTACTTC. This rearrangement joins TRBV6-1 to TRBJ2-5; 7 bases are a match to TRBD1. Germline V lookup: CDR1 MNHNS, CDR2 SASEGT. The CDR3 is 14 amino acids. With 6 bases clipped from V and 4 bases from J, the junction kept 8 bases outside the gene matches.

This clonotype has ten or more counts. The V and J genes are TRBV29-1 and TRBJ2-1; 11 bases agree with TRBD1. CDR3 length: 14 amino acids. The V gene's germline CDR1 is SQVTM and CDR2 ANQGSEA. The J segment lost 8 bases and the V segment lost 5 bases, leaving 8 bases of the junction unmatched. In nucleotides, the CDR3 is TGCAGCGTTCGACGGACAGGGGGCAGGGATGAGCAGTTCTTC. Translating gives CSVRRTGGRDEQFF.